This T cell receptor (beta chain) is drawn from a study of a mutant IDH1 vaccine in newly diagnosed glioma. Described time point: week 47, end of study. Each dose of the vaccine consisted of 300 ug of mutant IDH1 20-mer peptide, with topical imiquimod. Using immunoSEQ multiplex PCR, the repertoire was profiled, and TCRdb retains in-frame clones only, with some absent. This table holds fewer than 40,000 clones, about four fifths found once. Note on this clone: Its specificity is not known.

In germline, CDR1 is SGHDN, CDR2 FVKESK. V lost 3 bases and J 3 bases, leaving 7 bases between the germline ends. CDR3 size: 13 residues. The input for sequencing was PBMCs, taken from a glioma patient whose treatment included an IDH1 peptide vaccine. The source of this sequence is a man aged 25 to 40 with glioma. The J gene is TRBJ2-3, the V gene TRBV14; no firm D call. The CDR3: CASSHGRTDTQYF. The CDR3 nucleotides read TGTGCCAGCAGCCATGGTAGGACAGATACGCAGTATTTT.